This T cell receptor (beta chain) was obtained from a study of control samples from healthy donors and cancer patients. Germline V gives CDR1 SGHVS, CDR2 FNYEAQ. After removal of 1 base from V and 0 bases from J, the junction contained 3 bases not matched to a gene. This CDR3 is 15 amino acids long. Sequencing used immunoSEQ multiplex PCR; TCRdb keeps in-frame clones, though not all of them. The data contain tens of thousands of clones, around 87% of them singletons. The rearrangement joins TRBV7-6 to TRBJ2-7, with TRBD1 matching 7 bases. The sample consisted of blood. The source of this sequence is a man in his fifties in good health. CDR3 sequence: CASSLGGTDSYEQYF. In DNA, the CDR3 is TGTGCCAGCAGCTTAGGAGGGACAGACTCCTACGAGCAGTACTTC.